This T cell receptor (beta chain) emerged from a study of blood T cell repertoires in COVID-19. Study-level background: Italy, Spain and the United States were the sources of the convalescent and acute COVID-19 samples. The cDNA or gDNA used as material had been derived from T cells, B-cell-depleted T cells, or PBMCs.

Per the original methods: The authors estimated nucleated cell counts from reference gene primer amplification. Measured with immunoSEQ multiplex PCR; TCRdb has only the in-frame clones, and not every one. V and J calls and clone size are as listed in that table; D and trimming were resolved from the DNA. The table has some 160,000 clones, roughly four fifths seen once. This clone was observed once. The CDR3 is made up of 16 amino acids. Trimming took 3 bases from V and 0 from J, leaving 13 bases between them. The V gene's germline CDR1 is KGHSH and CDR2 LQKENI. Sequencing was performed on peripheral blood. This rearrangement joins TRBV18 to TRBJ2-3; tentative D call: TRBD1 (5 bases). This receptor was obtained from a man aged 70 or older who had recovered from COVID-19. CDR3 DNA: TGTGCCAGCTCACCGGCGGCAGGGATTAGCACAGATACGCAGTATTTT. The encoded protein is CASSPAAGISTDTQYF. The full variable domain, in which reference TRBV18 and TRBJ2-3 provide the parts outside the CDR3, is NAGVMQNPRHLVRRRGQEARLRCSPMKGHSHVYWYRQLPEEGLKFMVYLQKENIIDESGMPKERFSAEFPKEGPSILRIQQVVRGDSAAYFCASSPAAGISTDTQYFGPGTRLTVL.